Listed below are T cell receptor beta chains from one sample, sequenced in a study of cytomegalovirus exposure and HLA in healthy donors. Only in-frame clones appear in the TCRdb table, and some are missing; sequencing was by immunoSEQ multiplex PCR. This repertoire comprises under 250,000 clones; its ten largest clones make up more than 0.95%. Sequencing was carried out using PBMCs. The receptors were gathered from a girl aged 2 to 10 in good health and CMV-seropositive. The CDR3 runs from the conserved cysteine through the conserved F or W. Fields, in order: D gene, J gene, V gene, CDR3 DNA, CDR3 protein. D genes are given only for firm matches.

>NA|TRBJ1-1|TRBV5-5
TGTGCCAGCAGCCCCGGGGATTTCGGTTGGAACACTGAAGCTTTCTTT
CASSPGDFGWNTEAFF
>TRBD1|TRBJ1-1|TRBV7-2
TGTGCCAGCAGCTTGGGACAGGGAGCCCCCGAAGCTTTCTTT
CASSLGQGAPEAFF
>TRBD1|TRBJ1-1|TRBV28
TGTGCCAGCAGTTTAGGGGGACAGGGATTTGGCACTGAAGCTTTCTTT
CASSLGGQGFGTEAFF
>NA|TRBJ2-3|TRBV9
TGTGCCAGCAGCGTAGGAGGGTCAACAGATACGCAGTATTTT
CASSVGGSTDTQYF
>NA|TRBJ1-3|TRBV5-1
TGCGCCAGCAGCTTGGAGGGGATCGGTGGAAACACCATATATTTT
CASSLEGIGGNTIYF
>TRBD2|TRBJ2-5|TRBV23-1
TGCGCCAGCAGTCAATCGTTAGCGGGAGGGCCGGGAGAGACCCAGTACTTC
CASSQSLAGGPGETQYF
>NA|TRBJ2-2|TRBV7-2
TGTGCCAGCAGCCCCCTAGGTCCCGGGGAGCTGTTTTTT
CASSPLGPGELFF
>NA|TRBJ2-7|TRBV29-1
TGCAGCGTTGGGGGCGGGACCGCCTACGAGCAGTACTTC
CSVGGGTAYEQYF
>NA|TRBJ1-4|TRBV11-2
TGTGCCAGCAGCTTAGATCGGGGGGATGAAAAACTGTTTTTT
CASSLDRGDEKLFF
>NA|TRBJ2-7|TRBV29-1
TGCAGCGTGACGTCCGGACAGAACTCCTACGAGCAGTACTTC
CSVTSGQNSYEQYF
>TRBD1|TRBJ1-5|TRBV19
TGTGCCAGTAGTATCCTCTCCGGGACAGGAAGCAATCAGCCCCAGCATTTT
CASSILSGTGSNQPQHF
>TRBD1|TRBJ1-2|TRBV7-2
TGTGCCAGCAGCTTTTCCGGGACAGGGGAGTATGGCTACACCTTC
CASSFSGTGEYGYTF
>NA|TRBJ1-3|TRBV5-1
TGCGCCAGCAGCTTGGCACAGGGTGGGAACACCATATATTTT
CASSLAQGGNTIYF
>NA|TRBJ2-2|TRBV5-1
TGCGCCAGCAGCTCGGATGCGGGATGGACCGGGGAGCTGTTTTTT
CASSSDAGWTGELFF
>TRBD2|TRBJ2-1|TRBV28
TGTGCCAGCAGTTTCGAACTAGCGAGACACAATGAGCAGTTCTTC
CASSFELARHNEQFF
>NA|TRBJ2-2|TRBV11-3
TGTGCCAGCAGCTTACAGAACACCGGGGAGCTGTTTTTT
CASSLQNTGELFF
>NA|TRBJ2-5|TRBV2
TGTGCCACCTCTGACTTGTCCGGGAGTTTGAAGACCCAGTACTTC
CATSDLSGSLKTQYF
>TRBD2|TRBJ2-3|TRBV27
TGTGCCAGCGGCTATCACTCAACGCCCCCCGTAACTAGCGGGAGGGCCAGGGATACGCAGTATTTT
CASGYHSTPPVTSGRARDTQYF
>TRBD1|TRBJ1-4|TRBV27
TGTGCCAGCAGTTTCTTTGGGACAGAAAATGAAAAACTGTTTTTT
CASSFFGTENEKLFF
>NA|TRBJ2-3|TRBV11-2
TGTGCCAGCAGCCAAGGTCCAGGCACGGTGCGCAATACGCAGTATTTT
CASSQGPGTVRNTQYF
>NA|TRBJ2-1|TRBV27
TGTGCCAGCAGTTTTGGGGGGTCCTACAATGAGCAGTTCTTC
CASSFGGSYNEQFF
>TRBD1|TRBJ1-2|TRBV7-2
TGTGCCAGCAGCTTAGTCGGGACAGGGGAGGATGGCTACACCTTC
CASSLVGTGEDGYTF
>TRBD2|TRBJ2-2|TRBV13
TGTGCCAGCAGCCGAGCGGGAGAGGGTCCCGGGGAGCTGTTTTTT
CASSRAGEGPGELFF
>TRBD1|TRBJ2-1|TRBV11-2
TGTGCCAGCAGCTGGACAGGGTACAATGAGCAGTTCTTC
CASSWTGYNEQFF
>TRBD1|TRBJ1-2|TRBV6-1
TGTGCCAGCAGTGGGGCGGGGACAGGCAATTATGGCTACACCTTC
CASSGAGTGNYGYTF
>TRBD1|TRBJ2-7|TRBV6-5
TGTGCCAGCAGTTATAGTGGGACAGTGCTTACCAAGCAGTACTTC
CASSYSGTVLTKQYF
>NA|TRBJ2-3|TRBV5-1
TGCGCCAGCAGCTTCCGGATGGGTCTACAGAACACAGATACGCAGTATTTT
CASSFRMGLQNTDTQYF
>NA|TRBJ2-7|TRBV27
TGTGCCAGTTCACACGGAGCAATCTACGAGCAGTACTTC
CASSHGAIYEQYF